The source of this T cell receptor (beta chain) is a study of cytomegalovirus exposure and HLA in healthy donors. General observations from the study: Later analysis associated a missense DCLRE1C variant with TCR beta V- and J-gene trimming.

PCR primers comprised 60 Vbeta and 13 Jbeta primers. Authors' methods: A later analysis tallied roughly 77 million unique TCR beta chains, some 10 million of them shared. The protocol was immunoSEQ multiplex PCR, while the TCRdb copy is restricted to in-frame clones and leaves out a portion. The DNA gave D and trimming, while V, J and clone size come from that table. The data show approximately 130,000 clones, about 82% seen once. This clone was picked up one time. What it recognizes is unknown. Trimming took off 0 bases at V and 3 bases at J, with 12 bases between the two ends. The CDR3 has 16 amino acids. CDR1 is KGHSH and CDR2 is LQKENI in the germline V gene.

The source is a boy between 5 and 17 years old in good health and CMV-seronegative. Sequencing was carried out using PBMCs. This sequence joins TRBV18 and TRBJ1-3, with TRBD1 as a possible D gene (6 bases). The chain's CDR3 is CASSPPTGIFGNTIYF. CDR3 bases: TGTGCCAGCTCACCACCTACAGGGATTTTTGGAAACACCATATATTTT.